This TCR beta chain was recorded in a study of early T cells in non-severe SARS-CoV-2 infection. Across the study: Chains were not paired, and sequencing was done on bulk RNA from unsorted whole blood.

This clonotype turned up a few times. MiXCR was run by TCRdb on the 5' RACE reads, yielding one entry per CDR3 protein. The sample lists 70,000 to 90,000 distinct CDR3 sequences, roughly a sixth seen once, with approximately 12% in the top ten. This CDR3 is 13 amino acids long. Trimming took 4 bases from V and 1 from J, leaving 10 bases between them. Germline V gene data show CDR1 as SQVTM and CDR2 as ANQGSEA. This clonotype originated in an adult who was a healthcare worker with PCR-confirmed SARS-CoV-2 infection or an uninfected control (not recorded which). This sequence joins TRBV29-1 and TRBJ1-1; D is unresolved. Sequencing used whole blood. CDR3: CSVAAHPNTEAFF. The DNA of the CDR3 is TGCAGCGTTGCGGCCCACCCGAACACTGAAGCTTTCTTT. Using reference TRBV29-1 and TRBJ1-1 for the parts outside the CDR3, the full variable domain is SAVISQKPSRDICQRGTSLTIQCQVDSQVTMMFWYRQQPGQSLTLIATANQGSEATYESGFVIDKFPISRPNLTFSTLTVSNMSPEDSSIYLCSVAAHPNTEAFFGQGTRLTVV.